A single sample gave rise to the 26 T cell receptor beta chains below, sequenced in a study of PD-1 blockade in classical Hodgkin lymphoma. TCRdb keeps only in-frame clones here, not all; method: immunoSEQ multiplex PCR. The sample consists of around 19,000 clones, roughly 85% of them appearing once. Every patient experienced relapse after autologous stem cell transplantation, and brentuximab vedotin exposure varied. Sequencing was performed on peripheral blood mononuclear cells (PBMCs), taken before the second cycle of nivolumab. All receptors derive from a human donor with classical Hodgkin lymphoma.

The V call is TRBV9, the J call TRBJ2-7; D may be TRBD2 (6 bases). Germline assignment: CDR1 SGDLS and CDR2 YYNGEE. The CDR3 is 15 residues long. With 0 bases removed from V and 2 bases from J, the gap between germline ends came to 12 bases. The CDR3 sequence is CASSVGGDLTYEQYF. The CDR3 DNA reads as TGTGCCAGCAGCGTAGGGGGGGACCTCACCTACGAGCAGTACTTC.

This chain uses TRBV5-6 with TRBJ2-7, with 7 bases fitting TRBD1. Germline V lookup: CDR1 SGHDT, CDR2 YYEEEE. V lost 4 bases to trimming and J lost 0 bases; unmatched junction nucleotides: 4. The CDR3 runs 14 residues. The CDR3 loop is CASSVGTASYEQYF. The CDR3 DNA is TGTGCCAGCAGCGTTGGGACAGCCTCCTACGAGCAGTACTTC.

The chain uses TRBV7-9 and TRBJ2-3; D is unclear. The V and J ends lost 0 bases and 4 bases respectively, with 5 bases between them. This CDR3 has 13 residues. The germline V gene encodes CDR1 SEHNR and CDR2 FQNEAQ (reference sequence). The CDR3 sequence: CASSLAHPDTQYF. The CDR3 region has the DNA TGTGCCAGCAGCTTAGCCCACCCAGATACGCAGTATTTT.

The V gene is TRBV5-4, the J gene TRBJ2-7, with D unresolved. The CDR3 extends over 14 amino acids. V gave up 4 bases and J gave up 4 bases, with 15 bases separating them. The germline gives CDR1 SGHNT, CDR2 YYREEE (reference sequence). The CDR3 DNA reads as TGTGCCAGCAGCCTAGACTCCCAGAAGTACGAGCAGTACTTC. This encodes CASSLDSQKYEQYF. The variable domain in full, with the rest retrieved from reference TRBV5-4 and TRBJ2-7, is ETGVTQSPTHLIKTRGQQVTLRCSSQSGHNTVSWYQQALGQGPQFIFQYYREEENGRGNFPPRFSGLQFPNYSSELNVNALELDDSALYLCASSLDSQKYEQYFGPGTRLTVT.

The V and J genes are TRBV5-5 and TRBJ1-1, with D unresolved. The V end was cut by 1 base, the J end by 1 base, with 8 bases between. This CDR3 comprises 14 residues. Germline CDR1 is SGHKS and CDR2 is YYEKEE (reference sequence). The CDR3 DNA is TGTGCCAGCAGCTTGATTTCCCGGAACACTGAAGCTTTCTTT. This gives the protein CASSLISRNTEAFF.

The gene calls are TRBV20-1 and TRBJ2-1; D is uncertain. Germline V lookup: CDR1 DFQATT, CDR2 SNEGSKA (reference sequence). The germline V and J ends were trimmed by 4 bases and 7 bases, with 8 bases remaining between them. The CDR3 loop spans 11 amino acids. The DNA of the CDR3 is TGCAGTGCTAAGGCGCGGAATGAGCAGTTCTTC. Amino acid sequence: CSAKARNEQFF.

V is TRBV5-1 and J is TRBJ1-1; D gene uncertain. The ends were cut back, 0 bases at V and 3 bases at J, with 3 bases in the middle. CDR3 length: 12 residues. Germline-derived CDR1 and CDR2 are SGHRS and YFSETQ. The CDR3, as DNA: TGCGCCAGCAGCTTGGGGGACACTGAAGCTTTCTTT. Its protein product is CASSLGDTEAFF.

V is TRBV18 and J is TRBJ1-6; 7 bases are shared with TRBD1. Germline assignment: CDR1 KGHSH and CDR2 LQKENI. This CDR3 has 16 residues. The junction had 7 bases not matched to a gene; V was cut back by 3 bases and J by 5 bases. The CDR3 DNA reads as TGTGCCAGCTCACCCCTGACAGGGTCTGATAATTCACCCCTCCACTTT. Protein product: CASSPLTGSDNSPLHF. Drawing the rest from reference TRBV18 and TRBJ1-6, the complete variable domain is NAGVMQNPRHLVRRRGQEARLRCSPMKGHSHVYWYRQLPEEGLKFMVYLQKENIIDESGMPKERFSAEFPKEGPSILRIQQVVRGDSAAYFCASSPLTGSDNSPLHFGNGTRLTVT.

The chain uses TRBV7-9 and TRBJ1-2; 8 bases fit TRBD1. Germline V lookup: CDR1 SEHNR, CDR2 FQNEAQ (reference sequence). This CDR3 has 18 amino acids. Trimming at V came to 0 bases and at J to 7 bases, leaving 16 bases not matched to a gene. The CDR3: CASSLARSPTGAAFGYTF. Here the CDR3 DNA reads TGTGCCAGCAGCTTAGCTCGGTCCCCGACAGGGGCGGCTTTTGGCTACACCTTC.

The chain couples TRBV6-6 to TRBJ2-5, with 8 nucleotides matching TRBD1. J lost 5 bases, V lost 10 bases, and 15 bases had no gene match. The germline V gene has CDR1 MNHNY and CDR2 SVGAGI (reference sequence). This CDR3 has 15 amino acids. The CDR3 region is CATHPPTGEEETQYF. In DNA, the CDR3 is TGTGCCACCCACCCTCCGACAGGGGAGGAGGAGACCCAGTACTTC.

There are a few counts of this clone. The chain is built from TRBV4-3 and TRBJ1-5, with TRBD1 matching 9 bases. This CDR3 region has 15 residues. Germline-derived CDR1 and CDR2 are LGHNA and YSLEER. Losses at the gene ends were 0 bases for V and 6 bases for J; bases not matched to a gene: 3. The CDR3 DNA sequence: TGCGCCAGCAGCCAAGATCAACAGGGGGCTCAGCCCCAGCATTTT. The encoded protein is CASSQDQQGAQPQHF.

CDR3 bases: TGCGCCAGCAGCTTGGATTTTGGACAGGGGGGGAATGAGCAGTTCTTC. This gives the protein CASSLDFGQGGNEQFF. The rearrangement links TRBV5-1 to TRBJ2-1, with 10 positions matching TRBD1. Germline V gene data show CDR1 as SGHRS and CDR2 as YFSETQ. Losses at the gene ends were 0 bases for V and 7 bases for J; bases not matched to a gene: 7. The CDR3 contains 16 residues.

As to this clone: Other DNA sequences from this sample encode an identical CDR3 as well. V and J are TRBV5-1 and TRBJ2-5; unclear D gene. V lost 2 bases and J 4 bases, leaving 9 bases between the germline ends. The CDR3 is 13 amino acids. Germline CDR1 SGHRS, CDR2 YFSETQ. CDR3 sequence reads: CASSLDRLETQYF. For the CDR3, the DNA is TGCGCCAGCAGCTTAGACCGATTAGAGACCCAGTACTTC.

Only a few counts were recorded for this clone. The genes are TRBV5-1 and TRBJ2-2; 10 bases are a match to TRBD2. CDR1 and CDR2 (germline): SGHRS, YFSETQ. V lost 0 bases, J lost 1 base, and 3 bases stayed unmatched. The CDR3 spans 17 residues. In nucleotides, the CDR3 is TGCGCCAGCAGCTTGGATGGGACTAGCGTGAACACCGGGGAGCTGTTTTTT. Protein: CASSLDGTSVNTGELFF.

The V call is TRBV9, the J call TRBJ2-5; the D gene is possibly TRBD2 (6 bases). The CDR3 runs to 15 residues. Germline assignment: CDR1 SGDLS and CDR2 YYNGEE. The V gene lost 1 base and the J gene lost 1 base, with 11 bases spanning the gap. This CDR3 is CASSVFGGTQETQYF. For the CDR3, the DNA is TGTGCCAGCAGCGTATTTGGGGGGACCCAAGAGACCCAGTACTTC.

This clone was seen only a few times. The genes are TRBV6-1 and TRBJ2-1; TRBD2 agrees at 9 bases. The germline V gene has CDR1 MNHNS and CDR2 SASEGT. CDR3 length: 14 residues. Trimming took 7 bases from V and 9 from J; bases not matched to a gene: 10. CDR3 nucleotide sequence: TGTGCCAGCAATGGATTAGCGGGGGATAGTGAGCAGTTCTTC. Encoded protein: CASNGLAGDSEQFF.

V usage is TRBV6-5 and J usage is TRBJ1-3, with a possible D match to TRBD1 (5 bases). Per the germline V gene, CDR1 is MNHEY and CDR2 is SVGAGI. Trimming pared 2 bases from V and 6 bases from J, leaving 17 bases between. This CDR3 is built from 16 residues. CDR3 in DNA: TGTGCCAGCAGTTACCCCCAGGGCCAGCGGGAAAACACCATATATTTT. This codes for CASSYPQGQRENTIYF.

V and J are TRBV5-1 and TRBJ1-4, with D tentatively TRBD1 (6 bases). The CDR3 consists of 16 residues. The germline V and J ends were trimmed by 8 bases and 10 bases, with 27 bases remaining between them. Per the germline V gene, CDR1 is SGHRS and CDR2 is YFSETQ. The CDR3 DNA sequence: TGCGCCAGACCAAACCGACAGGCTGAGTCGTTTGGAAAACTGTTTTTT. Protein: CARPNRQAESFGKLFF. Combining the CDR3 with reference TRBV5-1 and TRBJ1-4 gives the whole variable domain KAGVTQTPRYLIKTRGQQVTLSCSPISGHRSVSWYQQTPGQGLQFLFEYFSETQRNKGNFPGRFSGRQFSNSRSEMNVSTLELGDSALYLCARPNRQAESFGKLFFGSGTQLSVL.

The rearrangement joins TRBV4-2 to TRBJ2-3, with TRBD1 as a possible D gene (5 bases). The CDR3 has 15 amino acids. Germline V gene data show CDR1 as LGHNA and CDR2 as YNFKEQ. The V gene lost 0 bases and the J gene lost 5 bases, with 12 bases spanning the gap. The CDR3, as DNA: TGTGCCAGCAGCCAAGACAGGGAATCCATAGATACGCAGTATTTT. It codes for CASSQDRESIDTQYF.

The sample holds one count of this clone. CDR3 DNA sequence: TGTGCCAGCAGTTACTCAGAGGTTCGAGAGACCCAGTACTTC. Translating it yields CASSYSEVRETQYF. The gene calls are TRBV6-5 and TRBJ2-5, with D unresolved. Trimming cost V 0 bases and J 4 bases, with 9 bases left between them. CDR1 and CDR2 from the germline V gene are MNHEY and SVGAGI. The CDR3 consists of 14 residues.

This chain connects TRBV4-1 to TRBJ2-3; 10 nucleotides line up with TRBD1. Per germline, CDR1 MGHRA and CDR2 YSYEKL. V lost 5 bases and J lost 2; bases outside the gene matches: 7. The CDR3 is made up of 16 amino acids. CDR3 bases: TGCGCCAGCAGCTTTCGGACAGGGGGGGTCACAGATACGCAGTATTTT. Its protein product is CASSFRTGGVTDTQYF.

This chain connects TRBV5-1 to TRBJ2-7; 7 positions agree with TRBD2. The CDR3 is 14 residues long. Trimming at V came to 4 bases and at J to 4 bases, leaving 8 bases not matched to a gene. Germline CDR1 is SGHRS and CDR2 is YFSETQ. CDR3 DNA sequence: TGCGCCAGCAGCGAAGCTAGCGGACCTTACGAGCAGTACTTC. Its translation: CASSEASGPYEQYF.

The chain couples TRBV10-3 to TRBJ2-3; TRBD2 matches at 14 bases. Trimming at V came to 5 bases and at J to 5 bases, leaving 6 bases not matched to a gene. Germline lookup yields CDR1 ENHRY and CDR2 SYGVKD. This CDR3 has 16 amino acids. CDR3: CAISPGLAGGEDTQYF. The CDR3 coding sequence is TGTGCCATCAGTCCAGGACTAGCGGGGGGAGAAGATACGCAGTATTTT.

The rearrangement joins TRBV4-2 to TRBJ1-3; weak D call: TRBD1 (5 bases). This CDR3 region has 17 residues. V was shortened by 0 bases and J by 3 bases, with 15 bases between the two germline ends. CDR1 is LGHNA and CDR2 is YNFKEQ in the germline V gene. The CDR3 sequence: CASSQETWGGVGNTIYF. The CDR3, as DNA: TGTGCCAGCAGCCAAGAGACGTGGGGCGGGGTTGGAAACACCATATATTTT.

As DNA, the CDR3 is TGTGCCAGCAGTTTAGGAGCGATTAGCACAGATACGCAGTATTTT. Protein: CASSLGAISTDTQYF. This chain connects TRBV27 to TRBJ2-3; the D is unclear. Trimming shortened V by 2 bases and J by 0 bases, and 9 bases separated the two germline ends. CDR1 MNHEY and CDR2 SMNVEV come from the germline V gene (reference sequence). The CDR3 spans 15 residues.

The CDR3 DNA is TGTGCCAGCAGCTTAGCCTCTGTCGGCTACACCTTC. Residues: CASSLASVGYTF. This chain connects TRBV7-9 to TRBJ1-2; D gene unclear. CDR1 SEHNR and CDR2 FQNEAQ come from the germline V gene (reference sequence). The CDR3 has 12 amino acids. V was trimmed by 0 bases and J by 8 bases, leaving 7 bases between them.